The sequence of this T cell receptor (beta chain) was determined in a study of T cells in Graves' hyperthyroidism and ophthalmopathy. This CDR3 region has 14 residues. V shed 4 bases, J shed 2 bases, and the junction held 4 bases outside the gene matches. Germline V gene sequence: CDR1 DFQATT, CDR2 SNEGSKA (reference sequence). In this sample, this clonotype turned up many times. RNA transcripts gave rise to amplified TCR beta CDR3 regions. Researchers ran a first-round RT-PCR on the TCR CDR3 using the HTBI primer set. TCRdb ran MiXCR on the multiplex PCR reads and lists one entry per CDR3 protein. Of around 500,000 distinct CDR3 sequences in the sample, around 15% were seen once.

The clonotype originates from a middle-aged woman with Graves' hyperthyroidism. The gene calls are TRBV20-1 and TRBJ1-1, with 10 bases identical to TRBD1. The sequenced sample consisted of blood. CDR3 nucleotide sequence: TGCAGTGCTACGGACAGGGGGAGAAACACTGAAGCTTTCTTT. It specifies CSATDRGRNTEAFF.